A single sample is the source of the 26 T cell receptor beta chains below, sequenced in a study of identical twins (TCRdb year 2016). The receptor library was made with 5' RACE. The run used an Illumina HiSeq 2000. The public reads were reprocessed in TCRdb via fastp at Q25 and MiXCR, keeping in-frame beta chains. Under each unique CDR3 protein, matching rows form one entry showing the most common genes and DNA. The sample table holds about 250,000 distinct CDR3 sequences, of which about 8.3% were seen once. The ten top clones hold less than 4% of the sample. These data are also associated with another study on yellow fever vaccine responses in identical twins.

The source material was CD8+ T cells sorted from blood. The receptors stem from a young woman in good health.

Ten or more counts support this clonotype. This CDR3 is CSAGQVTGEVNTIYF. In nucleotides, the CDR3 is TGCAGTGCTGGACAGGTTACCGGGGAAGTGAACACCATATATTTT. The chain carries TRBV20-1 and TRBJ1-3, with 7 bases lining up with TRBD1. Germline assignment: CDR1 DFQATT and CDR2 SNEGSKA (reference sequence). The CDR3 has 15 amino acids. The ends lost 5 bases at V and 7 bases at J; junction bases unmatched: 14.

This clonotype has only a few counts. The chain has TRBV20-1 and TRBJ2-7; D is ambiguous. The germline V and J ends were trimmed by 0 bases and 2 bases, with 11 bases remaining between them. The CDR3 spans 14 residues. The germline CDR1 and CDR2 sequences are DFQATT and SNEGSKA (reference sequence). The CDR3 reads CSARDNSLPYEQYF. CDR3 DNA sequence: TGCAGTGCTAGAGATAACAGTCTCCCCTACGAGCAGTACTTC.

In this sample, this clonotype turned up a few times. The chain recombines TRBV5-1 with TRBJ1-4, with D perhaps matching TRBD1 (6 bases). Germline values: CDR1 SGHRS, CDR2 YFSETQ. There are 16 residues in the CDR3. V shed 0 bases and J shed 6 bases, with 15 bases lying between them. CDR3 protein: CASSLGTRGADEKLFF. CDR3 nucleotides: TGCGCCAGCAGCTTGGGGACCCGGGGGGCCGATGAAAAACTGTTTTTT. The variable domain in full, with the rest retrieved from reference TRBV5-1 and TRBJ1-4, is KAGVTQTPRYLIKTRGQQVTLSCSPISGHRSVSWYQQTPGQGLQFLFEYFSETQRNKGNFPGRFSGRQFSNSRSEMNVSTLELGDSALYLCASSLGTRGADEKLFFGSGTQLSVL.

The gene calls are TRBV5-5 and TRBJ2-7; D gene ambiguous. This CDR3 is built from 14 residues. Looked up from germline, CDR1 is SGHKS and CDR2 is YYEKEE (reference sequence). Trimming left V 1 base short and J 4 bases short, with 12 bases between. In DNA, the CDR3 is TGTGCCAGCAGCTTGCGGGCAGAAACTTACGAGCAGTACTTC. Its protein is CASSLRAETYEQYF.

This rearrangement joins TRBV3-1 to TRBJ1-6; 8 bases are a match to TRBD1. Germline values: CDR1 LGHDT, CDR2 YNNKEL (reference sequence). The CDR3 is 16 residues long. J lost 4 bases, V lost 2 bases, and 4 bases had no gene match. The CDR3 bases are TGTGCCAGCAGCCAATACACAGGGGGTTATAATTCACCCCTCCACTTT. It codes for CASSQYTGGYNSPLHF.

Notes on this clonotype: Given a much more abundant clone one base away, this may be a read error. The V call is TRBV10-3, the J call TRBJ2-1; 10 bases are a match to TRBD2. CDR3 length equals 16 residues. Germline assignment: CDR1 ENHRY and CDR2 SYGVKD. In nucleotides, the CDR3 is TGTGCCAACAGTGAGTCTCCTAGCGGGAGTTCCAATGAGCAGTTCTTC. Protein: CANSESPSGSSNEQFF.

The chain has TRBV5-5 and TRBJ2-1; D possibly uses TRBD1 or TRBD2 (5 bases each). The CDR3 spans 14 residues. Germline assignment: CDR1 SGHKS and CDR2 YYEKEE (reference sequence). V lost 5 bases and J lost 7, with 16 bases in between. CDR3 bases: TGTGCCAGCAGACCCGGCCGGGGCTGGAATGAGCAGTTCTTC. Translated: CASRPGRGWNEQFF.

This clonotype has only a few counts. The chain couples TRBV7-6 to TRBJ2-5; weak D call: TRBD2 (5 bases). The V and J ends lost 2 bases and 5 bases respectively, with 15 bases between them. CDR3 length equals 15 residues. Germline V gene data show CDR1 as SGHVS and CDR2 as FNYEAQ. CDR3 protein: CASSLYGLGEETQYF. The CDR3 bases are TGTGCCAGCAGCTTATATGGGCTTGGGGAGGAGACCCAGTACTTC.

The J gene is TRBJ2-3, the V gene TRBV7-9, with TRBD1 matching 9 bases. With 10 bases clipped from V and 4 bases from J, the junction kept 9 bases outside the gene matches. The CDR3 covers 14 residues. In germline, CDR1 is SEHNR, CDR2 FQNEAQ (reference sequence). CDR3 amino acids: CATPGTGRPDTQYF. The CDR3 DNA sequence: TGTGCCACACCAGGGACAGGGAGGCCAGATACGCAGTATTTT.

This clonotype was detected only a few times. The chain employs TRBV27 and TRBJ2-3; D perhaps matches TRBD1 (6 bases). V lost 6 bases and J lost 4, with 26 bases in between. There are 18 residues in the CDR3. Germline assignment: CDR1 MNHEY and CDR2 SMNVEV (reference sequence). DNA of the CDR3: TGTGCCAGCAGCACCACAGAACAGGGCCCGATCGGAGCAGATACGCAGTATTTT. It is translated as CASSTTEQGPIGADTQYF.

The rearrangement uses TRBV7-6 and TRBJ2-3; 7 bases line up with TRBD1. The trim removed 6 bases at V and 4 bases at J, leaving 4 bases unmatched. This CDR3 contains 13 residues. The germline gives CDR1 SGHVS, CDR2 FNYEAQ. CDR3 region: CASRQGSADTQYF. The CDR3 nucleotides are TGTGCCAGCAGACAGGGGTCCGCAGATACGCAGTATTTT. The variable domain in full, completed from reference TRBV7-6 and TRBJ2-3, reads GAGVSQSPRYKVTKRGQDVALRCDPISGHVSLYWYRQALGQGPEFLTYFNYEAQQDKSGLPNDRFSAERPEGSISTLTIQRTEQRDSAMYRCASRQGSADTQYFGPGTRLTVL.

In this sample, this clonotype turned up many times. The chain links TRBV29-1 to TRBJ1-1; D is unresolved. The V and J ends lost 2 bases and 8 bases respectively, with 12 bases between them. The CDR3 has 12 amino acids. The germline V gene has CDR1 SQVTM and CDR2 ANQGSEA. CDR3 DNA sequence: TGCAGCGTTGAACGGAATACTCCCGAAGCTTTCTTT. Its translation is CSVERNTPEAFF.

This clonotype showed up many times. V usage is TRBV5-1 and J usage is TRBJ2-3; no definite D call. The CDR3 spans 14 residues. The germline V and J ends were trimmed by 7 bases and 2 bases, with 14 bases remaining between them. Germline CDR1 SGHRS, CDR2 YFSETQ. CDR3 loop: CASGLRGATDTQYF. CDR3 nucleotides: TGCGCCAGCGGGCTTCGAGGTGCCACAGATACGCAGTATTTT.

This clonotype has ten or more counts. The chain is built from TRBV2 and TRBJ2-7; possible D gene TRBD2, 5 bases. The germline V and J ends were trimmed by 6 bases and 3 bases, with 18 bases remaining between them. This CDR3 is 15 amino acids long. In germline, CDR1 is SNHLY, CDR2 FYNNEI. CDR3 sequence reads: CASSEGEDAGYEQYF. In nucleotides, the CDR3 is TGTGCCAGCAGCGAGGGTGAGGATGCAGGCTACGAGCAGTACTTC.

Many counts were recorded for this clonotype. This chain joins TRBV7-9 and TRBJ2-7; no definite D call. This CDR3 comprises 13 residues. V shed 4 bases and J shed 4 bases, with 11 bases lying between them. Germline V gives CDR1 SEHNR, CDR2 FQNEAQ (reference sequence). CDR3 region: CASSSRLGYEQYF. The CDR3 nucleotides are TGTGCCAGCAGCTCAAGGCTCGGATACGAGCAGTACTTC.

The chain recombines TRBV20-1 with TRBJ2-7; no clear D gene. CDR1 and CDR2 from the germline V gene are DFQATT and SNEGSKA (reference sequence). This CDR3 region has 13 residues. V gave up 3 bases and J gave up 0 bases, with 9 bases separating them. In DNA, the CDR3 is TGCAGTGCTAGCGACTGGAGCTCCTACGAGCAGTACTTC. It encodes CSASDWSSYEQYF.

Remarks on this clonotype: This could be a read error, since a much larger clone is one nucleotide away. CDR3 sequence: CASSKVRLSGEAKNIQYF. The DNA for the CDR3 is TGTGCCAGCAGCAAAGTCCGGCTATCGGGAGAAGCCAAAAACATTCAGTACTTC. V is TRBV21-1 and J is TRBJ2-4; TRBD2 is taken as the D call from the table, unchecked against the DNA. TRBV21-1 is listed as a pseudogene. CDR3 length: 18 residues.

V is TRBV9 and J is TRBJ2-7; D uncertain. Trimming cost V 4 bases and J 5 bases, with 10 bases left between them. CDR1 and CDR2 (germline): SGDLS, YYNGEE. The CDR3 is 12 amino acids. This chain's CDR3 is CASSPSWDEQYF. CDR3 DNA: TGTGCCAGCAGCCCCTCCTGGGACGAGCAGTACTTC.

CDR3 sequence: CASSPPGLASSYEQYF. Here the CDR3 DNA reads TGTGCCAGCAGTCCCCCGGGACTAGCGTCTTCCTACGAGCAGTACTTC. The chain employs TRBV27 and TRBJ2-7; TRBD2 matches 10 bases. The CDR3 has 16 amino acids. CDR1 is MNHEY, CDR2 SMNVEV, per germline (reference sequence). The V segment lost 5 bases and the J segment 1 base; nucleotides outside the gene matches: 8.

This chain joins TRBV4-3 and TRBJ2-1; 11 bases map to TRBD2. CDR1 and CDR2 (germline): LGHNA, YSLEER. The CDR3 has 18 residues. The V segment lost 0 bases and the J segment 6 bases; nucleotides outside the gene matches: 10. CDR3 protein: CASSQDMRGLAVRNEQFF. CDR3 in DNA: TGCGCCAGCAGCCAAGACATGAGGGGACTAGCGGTTCGCAATGAGCAGTTCTTC.

The J gene is TRBJ2-7, the V gene TRBV7-2; unclear D gene. Germline V gene sequence: CDR1 SGHTA, CDR2 FQGNSA. This CDR3 region has 13 residues. With 1 base removed from V and 3 bases from J, the gap between germline ends came to 7 bases. The CDR3 coding sequence is TGTGCCAGCAGCTTAGAGCCGGGCTACGAGCAGTACTTC. Protein sequence: CASSLEPGYEQYF.

This clonotype was seen a handful of times. The V call is TRBV6-2 or TRBV6-3, the J call TRBJ2-3; TRBD1 aligns across 8 bases. The V gene end was trimmed by 2 bases and the J gene end by 2 bases; junction bases not matched to a gene: 9. In germline, CDR1 is MNHEY, CDR2 SVGEGT. The CDR3 length is 17 residues. The CDR3 here is CASSYPTGDGSTDTQYF. The CDR3 nucleotides read TGTGCCAGCAGTTACCCGACAGGGGACGGGTCCACAGATACGCAGTATTTT.

The chain carries TRBV10-3 and TRBJ2-3, with TRBD2 identical over 10 bases. Unmatched junction bases numbered 8, after V lost 1 base and J lost 1 base. Germline values: CDR1 ENHRY, CDR2 SYGVKD. This CDR3 spans 18 amino acids. The CDR3 nucleotides read TGTGCCATCAGTGAGTTTCCACAGGGGACTAGCGGCACAGATACGCAGTATTTT. This encodes CAISEFPQGTSGTDTQYF.

The chain recombines TRBV4-3 with TRBJ2-5, with 7 positions matching TRBD2. The CDR3 length is 15 residues. Germline V CDR1 and CDR2: LGHNA, YSLEER. J gave up 5 bases and V 4 bases, and 10 bases lay outside the gene matches. CDR3 sequence (DNA): TGCGCCAGCAGCCTACGGCGGGAGTGGATGGAGACCCAGTACTTC. Translating it yields CASSLRREWMETQYF.

This clonotype has ten or more counts. The chain carries TRBV12-3 or TRBV12-4 and TRBJ2-3; perhaps TRBD1 as D (5 bases). The CDR3 extends over 14 amino acids. The V gene lost 7 bases and the J gene lost 1 base, with 12 bases spanning the gap. The CDR3 nucleotides read TGTGCCAGCACGGGCCAGGGTGGCACAGATACGCAGTATTTT. It codes for CASTGQGGTDTQYF.

This clonotype has a handful of counts. The CDR3 coding sequence is TGTGCCAGCAGTGTGCCGGGACTAGCGGGAGTGTACGAGCAGTACTTC. Protein sequence: CASSVPGLAGVYEQYF. The V and J genes are TRBV27 and TRBJ2-7, with 14 bases aligning to TRBD2. Germline loops: CDR1 MNHEY, CDR2 SMNVEV (reference sequence). Germline trimming cut 5 bases from V and 4 bases from J; bases unmatched to any gene: 7. The CDR3 has 16 residues.